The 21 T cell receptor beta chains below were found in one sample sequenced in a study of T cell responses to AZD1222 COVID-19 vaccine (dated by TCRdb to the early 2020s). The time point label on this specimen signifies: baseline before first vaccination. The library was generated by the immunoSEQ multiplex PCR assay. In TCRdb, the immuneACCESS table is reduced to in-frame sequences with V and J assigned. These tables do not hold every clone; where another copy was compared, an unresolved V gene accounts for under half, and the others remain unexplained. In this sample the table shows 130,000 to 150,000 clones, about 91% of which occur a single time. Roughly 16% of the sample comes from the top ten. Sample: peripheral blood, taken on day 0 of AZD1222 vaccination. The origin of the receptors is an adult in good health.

The CDR3 DNA reads as TGTGCCATCAGGCCCTTTGGCCCCGAGAAGGACACTGAAGCTTTCTTT. The encoded protein is CAIRPFGPEKDTEAFF. The chain couples TRBV10-3 to TRBJ1-1; D gene ambiguous. Germline CDR1 and CDR2: ENHRY and SYGVKD. Trimming left V 6 bases short and J 3 bases short, with 20 bases between. The CDR3 has 16 amino acids.

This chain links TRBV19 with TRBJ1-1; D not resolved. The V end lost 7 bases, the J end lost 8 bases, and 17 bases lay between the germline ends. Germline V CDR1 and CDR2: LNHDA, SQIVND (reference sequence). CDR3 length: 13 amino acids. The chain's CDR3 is CASTPEGWAEAFF. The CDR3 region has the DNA TGTGCCAGTACCCCCGAGGGTTGGGCAGAAGCTTTCTTT.

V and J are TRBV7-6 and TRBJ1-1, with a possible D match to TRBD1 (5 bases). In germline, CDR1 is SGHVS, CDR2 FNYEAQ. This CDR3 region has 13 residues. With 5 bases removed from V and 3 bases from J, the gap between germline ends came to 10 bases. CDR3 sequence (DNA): TGTGCCAGCAGCCCCCAGACAGACACTGAAGCTTTCTTT. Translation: CASSPQTDTEAFF.

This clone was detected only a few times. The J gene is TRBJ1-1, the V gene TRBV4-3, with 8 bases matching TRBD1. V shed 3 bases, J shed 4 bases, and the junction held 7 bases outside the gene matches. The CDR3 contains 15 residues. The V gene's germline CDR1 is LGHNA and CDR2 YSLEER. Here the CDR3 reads CASSQSPGQGTEAFF. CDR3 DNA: TGCGCCAGCAGCCAGTCTCCCGGACAGGGCACTGAAGCTTTCTTT.

The chain's CDR3 is CASSQARQGSEKLFF. In nucleotides, the CDR3 is TGTGCCAGCAGCCAAGCGAGGCAGGGGAGTGAAAAACTGTTTTTT. The chain couples TRBV4-2 to TRBJ1-4, with D perhaps TRBD1 (6 bases). CDR1 and CDR2 from the germline V gene are LGHNA and YNFKEQ. This CDR3 region has 15 residues. Deletions cut 1 base from V and 7 bases from J, with 13 bases between.

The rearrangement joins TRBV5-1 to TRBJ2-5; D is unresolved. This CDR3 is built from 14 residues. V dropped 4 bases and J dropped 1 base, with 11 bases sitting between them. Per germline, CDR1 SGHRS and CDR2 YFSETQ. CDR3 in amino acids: CASSTDNPQETQYF. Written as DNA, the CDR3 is TGCGCCAGCAGCACCGATAACCCCCAAGAGACCCAGTACTTC.

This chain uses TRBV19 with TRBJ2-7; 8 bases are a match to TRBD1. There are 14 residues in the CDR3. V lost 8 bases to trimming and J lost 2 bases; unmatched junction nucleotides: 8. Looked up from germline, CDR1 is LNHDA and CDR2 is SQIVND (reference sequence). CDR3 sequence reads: CASRNRGSPYEQYF. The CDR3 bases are TGTGCCAGTCGAAACAGGGGGAGCCCCTACGAGCAGTACTTC.

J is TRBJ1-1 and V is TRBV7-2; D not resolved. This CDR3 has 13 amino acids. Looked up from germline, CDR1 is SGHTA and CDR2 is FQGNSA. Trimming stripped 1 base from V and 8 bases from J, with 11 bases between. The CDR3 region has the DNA TGTGCCAGCAGCTTAGTGGGCATTGGGGAAGCTTTCTTT. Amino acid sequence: CASSLVGIGEAFF.

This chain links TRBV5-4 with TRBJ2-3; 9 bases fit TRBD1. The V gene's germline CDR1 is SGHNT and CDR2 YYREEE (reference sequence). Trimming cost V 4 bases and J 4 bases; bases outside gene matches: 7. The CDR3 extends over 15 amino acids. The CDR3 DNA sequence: TGTGCCAGCAGCCGGGACAGGGTAGATGCAGATACGCAGTATTTT. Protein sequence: CASSRDRVDADTQYF.

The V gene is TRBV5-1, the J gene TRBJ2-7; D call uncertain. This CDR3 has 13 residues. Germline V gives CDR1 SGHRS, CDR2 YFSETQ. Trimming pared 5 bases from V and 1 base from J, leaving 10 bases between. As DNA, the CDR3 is TGCGCCAGCAGGAGTTCTCTATCCTACGAGCAGTACTTC. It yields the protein CASRSSLSYEQYF.

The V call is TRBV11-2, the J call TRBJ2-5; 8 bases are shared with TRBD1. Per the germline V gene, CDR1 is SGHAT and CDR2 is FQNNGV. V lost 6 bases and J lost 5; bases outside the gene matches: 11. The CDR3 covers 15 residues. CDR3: CASRSGTGPGETQYF. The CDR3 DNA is TGTGCCAGCAGGTCCGGGACAGGTCCGGGGGAGACCCAGTACTTC.

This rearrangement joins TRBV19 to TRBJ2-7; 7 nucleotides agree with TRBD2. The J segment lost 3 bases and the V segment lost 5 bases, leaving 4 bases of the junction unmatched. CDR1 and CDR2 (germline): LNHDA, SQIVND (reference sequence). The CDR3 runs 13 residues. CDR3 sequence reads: CASSLQRDYEQYF. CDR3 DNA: TGTGCCAGTAGTCTCCAGCGGGACTACGAGCAGTACTTC.

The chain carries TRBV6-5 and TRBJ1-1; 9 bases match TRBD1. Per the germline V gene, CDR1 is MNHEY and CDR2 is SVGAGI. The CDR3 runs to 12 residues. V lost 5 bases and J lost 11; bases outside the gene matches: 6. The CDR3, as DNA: TGTGCCAGCAGTAAGGGACAGGGCGAGGCTTTCTTT. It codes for CASSKGQGEAFF.

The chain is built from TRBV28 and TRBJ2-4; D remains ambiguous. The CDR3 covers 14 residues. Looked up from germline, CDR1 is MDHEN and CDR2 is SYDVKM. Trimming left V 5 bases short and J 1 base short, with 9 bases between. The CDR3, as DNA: TGTGCCAGCAGTCCACCCTCGGCCAAAAACATTCAGTACTTC. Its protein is CASSPPSAKNIQYF. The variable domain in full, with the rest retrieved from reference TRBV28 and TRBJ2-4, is DVKVTQSSRYLVKRTGEKVFLECVQDMDHENMFWYRQDPGLGLRLIYFSYDVKMKEKGDIPEGYSVSREKKERFSLILESASTNQTSMYLCASSPPSAKNIQYFGAGTRLSVL.

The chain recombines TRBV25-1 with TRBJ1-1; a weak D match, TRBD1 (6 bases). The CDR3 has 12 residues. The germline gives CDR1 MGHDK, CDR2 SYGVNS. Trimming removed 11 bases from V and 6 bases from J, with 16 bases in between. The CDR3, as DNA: TGTGCCTCTCGCCTCGGGGGCGCTGAAGCTTTCTTT. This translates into CASRLGGAEAFF.

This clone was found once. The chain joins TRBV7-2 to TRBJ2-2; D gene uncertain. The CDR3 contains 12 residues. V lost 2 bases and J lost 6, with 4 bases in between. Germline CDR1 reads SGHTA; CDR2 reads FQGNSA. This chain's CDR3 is CASSLRAGELFF. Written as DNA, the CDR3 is TGTGCCAGCAGCTTAAGGGCCGGGGAGCTGTTTTTT.

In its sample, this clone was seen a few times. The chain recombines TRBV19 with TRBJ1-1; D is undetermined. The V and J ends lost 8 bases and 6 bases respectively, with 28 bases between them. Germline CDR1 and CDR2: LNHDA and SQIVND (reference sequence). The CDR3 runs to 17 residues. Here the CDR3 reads CASAHQRGIEGLPEAFF. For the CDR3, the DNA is TGTGCCAGTGCCCACCAACGGGGAATTGAGGGATTGCCTGAAGCTTTCTTT.

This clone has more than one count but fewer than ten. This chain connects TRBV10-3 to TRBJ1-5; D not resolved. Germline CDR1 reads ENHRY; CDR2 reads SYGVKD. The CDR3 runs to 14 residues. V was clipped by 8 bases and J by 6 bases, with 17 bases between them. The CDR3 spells CAIAKEDVRQPQHF. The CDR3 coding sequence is TGTGCCATCGCGAAGGAAGATGTCCGTCAGCCCCAGCATTTT.

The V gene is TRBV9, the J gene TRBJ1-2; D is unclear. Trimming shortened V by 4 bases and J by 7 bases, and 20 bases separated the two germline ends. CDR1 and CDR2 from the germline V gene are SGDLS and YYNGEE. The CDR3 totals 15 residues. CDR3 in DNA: TGTGCCAGCAGCTCCCGGAATCTCATCGGCGGTGGCTACACCTTC. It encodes CASSSRNLIGGGYTF.

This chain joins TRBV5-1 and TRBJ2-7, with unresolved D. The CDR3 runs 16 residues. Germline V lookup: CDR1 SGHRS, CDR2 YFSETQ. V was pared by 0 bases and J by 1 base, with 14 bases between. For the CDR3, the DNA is TGCGCCAGCAGCTTGGGTAGGAGTCGACTGTCCTACGAGCAGTACTTC. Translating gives CASSLGRSRLSYEQYF.

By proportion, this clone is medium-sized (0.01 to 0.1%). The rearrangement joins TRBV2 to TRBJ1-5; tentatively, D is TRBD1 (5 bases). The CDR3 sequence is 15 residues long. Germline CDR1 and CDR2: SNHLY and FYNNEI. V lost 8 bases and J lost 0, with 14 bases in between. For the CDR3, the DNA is TGTGCCAGCGGTCAGGGCTTAACTAGCAATCAGCCCCAGCATTTT. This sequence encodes CASGQGLTSNQPQHF.